The clone carrying this TCR beta chain was counted many times. The antigen remains undetermined. J gave up 7 bases and V 6 bases, and 14 bases lay outside the gene matches. This CDR3 comprises 16 residues. This sample is drawn from a study of T cells in Graves' hyperthyroidism and ophthalmopathy. Across the whole study: Specimen type is peripheral blood, collected at initial diagnosis prior to any treatment. General study points: Most expanded thyroid clonotypes above 0.001 recurred in blood.

There were TCR beta CDR3 regions amplified from RNA transcripts. First-round RT-PCR targeting the TCR CDR3 was performed with the HTBI primer set. One entry per CDR3 protein results from TCRdb running MiXCR on the multiplex PCR reads. The table includes fewer than 450,000 distinct CDR3 sequences, about 15% detected once. Blood was obtained at the first hyperthyroidism diagnosis, which preceded any ophthalmopathy symptoms. Using around 10 ml of fresh peripheral blood, PBMCs were prepared. The chain combines TRBV12-3 or TRBV12-4 with TRBJ1-2; the match to TRBD1 covers 10 bases. The specimen sequenced was blood. The origin of this receptor is a woman between 25 and 40 years old with Graves' hyperthyroidism that later progressed to Graves' ophthalmopathy. CDR3 DNA: TGTGCCAGCAGCCATACCTTGGGACAGGGGATCGGTGGCTACACCTTC. Translating gives CASSHTLGQGIGGYTF.